Listed here is a single T cell receptor beta chain. No antigen is known for it. The data originate from a study of identical twins. Study-level findings and limits: Invariant MAIT and iNKT cells could partly confound zero-insertion analyses.

Looked up from germline, CDR1 is SGHRS and CDR2 is YFSETQ. The length of the CDR3 is 14 residues. J gave up 2 bases and V 4 bases, and 5 bases lay outside the gene matches. TCRdb ran MiXCR on the 5' RACE reads and lists one entry per CDR3 protein. The sample carries 500,000 to 600,000 distinct CDR3 sequences, less than 25% recorded once. Another study also made use of these data, one on T cells expressing NK-cell markers.

Sequenced input: CD4+ T cells sorted from blood. The rearrangement joins TRBV5-1 to TRBJ2-7, with 8 bases matching TRBD1. The source is a woman between 18 and 29 years old in good health. CDR3 DNA: TGCGCCAGCAGCGCGGACAGGGCCGCCTACGAGCAGTACTTC. This sequence encodes CASSADRAAYEQYF. The variable domain in full, with the rest retrieved from reference TRBV5-1 and TRBJ2-7, is KAGVTQTPRYLIKTRGQQVTLSCSPISGHRSVSWYQQTPGQGLQFLFEYFSETQRNKGNFPGRFSGRQFSNSRSEMNVSTLELGDSALYLCASSADRAAYEQYFGPGTRLTVT.